The table lists the clone carrying this T cell receptor (beta chain) with a few counts. Profiling relied on immunoSEQ multiplex PCR, and the TCRdb table lists in-frame clones only, not all of them. The profile shows about 270,000 clones, around 90% of them singletons. The data belong to a study of blood T cell repertoires in COVID-19. On the study more broadly: T cells, B-cell-depleted T cells, or PBMCs supplied cDNA or gDNA.

CDR3 length: 14 amino acids. V was clipped by 4 bases and J by 3 bases; unmatched bases: 4. Looked up from germline, CDR1 is SQVTM and CDR2 is ANQGSEA. The specimen was PBMCs or T cells enriched from blood (not recorded which). The V and J genes are TRBV29-1 and TRBJ2-7, with TRBD2 identical over 12 bases. The sequence derives from a man aged 35 to 55 who had been exposed to COVID-19. The CDR3 DNA reads TGCAGCGTTGCCCCGACTAGCGGGAGCTACGAGCAGTACTTC. Translating gives CSVAPTSGSYEQYF.